Sequencing of this T cell receptor (beta chain) was carried out in a study of T cell responses to AZD1222 COVID-19 vaccine. Study in general: Both about-4-week and about-12-week second-dose recipients were combined.

Method: immunoSEQ multiplex PCR; TCRdb's copy keeps in-frame clones and lacks some. The sample lists 68,000 or so clones, 88% seen once, with roughly 8% in the top ten. Study-level points and caveats: No repertoire was sampled before or during the peak T cell response, only after it.

A note on this clone: What it recognizes is unknown.

The CDR3 length is 14 residues. The V gene's germline CDR1 is SGHAT and CDR2 FQNNGV. The V and J ends lost 1 base and 2 bases respectively, with 6 bases between them. The input for sequencing was peripheral blood, taken on day 0 of AZD1222 vaccination. The sequence came from an adult in good health. The genes are TRBV11-2 and TRBJ1-3, with no clear D. The CDR3 loop is CASSLGVAGNTIYF. CDR3 bases: TGTGCCAGCAGCTTAGGGGTTGCTGGAAACACCATATATTTT.